The sequence of this TCR beta chain was determined in a study of T cell repertoires in cytomegalovirus infection. Across the study: TCR beta signatures that were public indicated CMV infection and matching HLA type.

Between the trimmed V and J ends, which lost 5 bases and 5 bases, there was a span of 21 bases. CDR3 length: 16 amino acids. Per the germline V gene, CDR1 is MNHEY and CDR2 is SMNVEV (reference sequence). This clonotype was counted only a few times. Its target is unknown. A single record per CDR3 protein comes from TCRdb applying MiXCR to the reads. The sample records 750,000 to 950,000 distinct CDR3 sequences, almost 30% being singletons. Source: cultured CD8+ T cells from PBMCs, taken from culture after CMV antigen stimulation. The chain recombines TRBV27 with TRBJ2-5; perhaps TRBD1 as D (9 bases). The receptor's source is a human donor in good health (CMV status not recorded). Some clones in this sample may be carry-over from other donors' samples. The CDR3 region has the DNA TGTGCCAGCAGTGGGACAGGGCCCGGGGGGGAGGAGACCCAGTACTTC. Translating gives CASSGTGPGGEETQYF.